This TCR beta chain derives from a study of blood T cell repertoires in COVID-19. Study information: Sources were T cells, B-cell-depleted T cells, or PBMCs; the material itself was cDNA or gDNA.

This study enrolled people aged about 18 to 90 from about two dozen US geographic areas. Cohort 3 recovered donors had two negative PCRs, clearance, or symptom resolution. Methods used by the authors: Estimated nucleated cell counts came from reference gene primer amplification. Only in-frame clones appear in the TCRdb table, and some are missing; sequencing was by immunoSEQ multiplex PCR. V and J calls plus clone size are reproduced from that table; the DNA served to infer D and trimming. The data show more than 250,000 clones, more than 70% seen once. The source of this sequence is a woman in her twenties or thirties who had recovered from COVID-19. Source material: PBMCs or T cells enriched from blood (not recorded which).

CDR3 sequence: CASSVLQGGEYGYTF. The CDR3 nucleotides read TGCGCCAGCAGCGTGCTACAGGGGGGAGAGTATGGCTACACCTTC. The chain has TRBV5-1 and TRBJ1-2; 8 bases align to TRBD1. The CDR3 loop spans 15 amino acids. Germline V gene sequence: CDR1 SGHRS, CDR2 YFSETQ. The ends lost 4 bases at V and 5 bases at J; junction bases unmatched: 10.